Here is one T cell receptor (beta chain) with its context. Reverse transcription of roughly 0.5 to 1 ug RNA used random hexamers. TCRdb used MiXCR to reprocess the immunoSEQ multiplex PCR reads, holding one entry per CDR3 protein. The table includes under 200,000 distinct CDR3 sequences, 90% to 95% detected once. Controls were age- and sex-matched healthy donors. TEMRA cells were FACS-enriched, with CD8+ and CD4+ T cells isolated negatively. This entry comes from a study of CD8 T cells in Susac syndrome. Germline V gene data show CDR1 as SGHRS and CDR2 as YFSETQ. The CDR3 covers 14 residues. Trimming shortened V by 0 bases and J by 3 bases, and 6 bases separated the two germline ends.

The V gene is TRBV5-1, the J gene TRBJ2-2; D is uncertain. The clonotype was recovered from a human donor in good health. The specimen was CD4+ T cells from PBMCs. This chain's CDR3 is CASSLGEDTGELFF. In DNA, the CDR3 is TGCGCCAGCAGCTTGGGAGAGGACACCGGGGAGCTGTTTTTT.